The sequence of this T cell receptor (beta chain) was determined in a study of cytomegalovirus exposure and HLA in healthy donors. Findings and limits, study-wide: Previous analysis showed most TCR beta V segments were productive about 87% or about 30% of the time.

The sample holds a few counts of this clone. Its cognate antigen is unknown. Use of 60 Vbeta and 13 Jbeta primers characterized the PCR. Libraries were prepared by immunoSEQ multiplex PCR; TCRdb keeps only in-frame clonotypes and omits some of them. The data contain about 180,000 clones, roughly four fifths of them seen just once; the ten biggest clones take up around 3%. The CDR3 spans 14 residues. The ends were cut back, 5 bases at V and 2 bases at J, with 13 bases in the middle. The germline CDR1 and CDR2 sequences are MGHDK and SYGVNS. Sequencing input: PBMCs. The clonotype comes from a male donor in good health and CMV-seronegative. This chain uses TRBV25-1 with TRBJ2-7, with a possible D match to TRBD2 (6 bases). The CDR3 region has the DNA TGTGCCAGCAGTCCGCGAGGAGGGCCCTACGAGCAGTACTTC. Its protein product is CASSPRGGPYEQYF.